Below, one TCR beta chain is given with its context. This entry belongs to a study of control samples from healthy donors and cancer patients. Clones were read by immunoSEQ multiplex PCR, and TCRdb kept only the in-frame ones, dropping some. The sample records about 140,000 clones, around 90% being singletons. Trimming cost V 6 bases and J 1 base, with 10 bases left between them. The CDR3 runs to 14 residues. Germline CDR1 and CDR2: MNHEY and SVGAGI. Sequences were obtained from blood. The receptor was isolated from a man in his late teens or twenties in good health. This chain joins TRBV6-5 and TRBJ1-5; D is unresolved. Here the CDR3 reads CASRGRESNQPQHF. CDR3 in DNA: TGTGCCAGCAGGGGCCGGGAAAGCAATCAGCCCCAGCATTTT.